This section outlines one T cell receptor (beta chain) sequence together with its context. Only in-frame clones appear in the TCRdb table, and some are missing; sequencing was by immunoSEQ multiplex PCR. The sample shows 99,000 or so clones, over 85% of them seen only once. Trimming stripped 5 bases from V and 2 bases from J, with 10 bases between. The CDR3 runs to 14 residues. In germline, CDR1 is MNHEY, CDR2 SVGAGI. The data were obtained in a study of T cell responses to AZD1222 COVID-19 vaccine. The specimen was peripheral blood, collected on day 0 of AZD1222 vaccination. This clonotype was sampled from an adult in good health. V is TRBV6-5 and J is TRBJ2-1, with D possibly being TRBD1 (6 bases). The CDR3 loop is CASSNRVAYNEQFF. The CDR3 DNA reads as TGTGCCAGCAGTAACAGGGTAGCCTACAATGAGCAGTTCTTC.